Below, one T cell receptor beta chain is given with its context. This CDR3 region has 13 residues. Germline assignment: CDR1 LGHNA and CDR2 YNFKEQ. The germline V and J ends were trimmed by 0 bases and 5 bases, with 7 bases remaining between them. This sample is part of a study of blood T cell repertoires in COVID-19. Study-level information: Sample material is recorded as cDNA or gDNA derived from T cells, B-cell-depleted T cells, or PBMCs.

Original processing methods: Reference gene primer amplification gave estimated nucleated cell counts. Clones were read by immunoSEQ multiplex PCR, and TCRdb kept only the in-frame ones, dropping some. The V and J calls and clone size come from that table; D and trimming were worked out from the DNA. The data contain 45,000 to 60,000 clones, about 86% of them seen just once; the ten biggest clones take up around 11%. The TCR originated in a man between 65 and 80 years old with active COVID-19. The rearrangement links TRBV4-2 to TRBJ1-1; D unresolved. The sequenced material came from peripheral blood. The CDR3 region is CASSQDTGTEAFF. CDR3 DNA sequence: TGTGCCAGCAGCCAAGATACGGGGACTGAAGCTTTCTTT.